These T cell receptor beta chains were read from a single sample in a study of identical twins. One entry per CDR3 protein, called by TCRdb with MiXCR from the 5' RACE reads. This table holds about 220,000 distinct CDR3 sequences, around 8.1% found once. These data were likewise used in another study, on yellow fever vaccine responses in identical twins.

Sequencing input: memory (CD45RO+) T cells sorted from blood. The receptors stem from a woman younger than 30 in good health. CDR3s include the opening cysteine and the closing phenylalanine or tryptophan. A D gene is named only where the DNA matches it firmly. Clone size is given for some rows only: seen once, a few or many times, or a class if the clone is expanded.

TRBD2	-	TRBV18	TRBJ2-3	CASSATRTSGTDTQYF	TGTGCCAGCTCAGCTACTCGGACTAGCGGCACAGATACGCAGTATTTT
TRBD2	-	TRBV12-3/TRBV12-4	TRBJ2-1	CASSSGGVYNEQFF	TGTGCCAGCAGCTCTGGGGGGGTTTACAATGAGCAGTTCTTC
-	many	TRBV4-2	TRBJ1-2	CASSTQGVSYTF	TGTGCCAGCAGCACACAGGGTGTGAGCTACACCTTC
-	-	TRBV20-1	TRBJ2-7	CSARDYVRGTYGQYF	TGCAGTGCTAGAGATTATGTAAGGGGGACCTACGGGCAGTACTTC
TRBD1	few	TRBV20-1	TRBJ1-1	CSAATGVGTEAFF	TGCAGTGCTGCAACAGGGGTAGGAACTGAAGCTTTCTTT
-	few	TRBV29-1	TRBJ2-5	CSVSMAQETQYF	TGCAGCGTTTCAATGGCGCAAGAGACCCAGTACTTC
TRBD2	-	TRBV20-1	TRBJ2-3	CSASRGLAGTDTQYF	TGCAGTGCTAGTCGAGGACTAGCGGGAACAGATACGCAGTATTTT
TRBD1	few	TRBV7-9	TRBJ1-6	CASSLRTGTANSPLHF	TGTGCCAGCAGCCTCCGAACCGGGACAGCGAATTCACCCCTCCACTTT
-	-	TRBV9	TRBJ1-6	CASSLGTGNSPLHF	TGTGCCAGCAGCCTTGGGACGGGTAATTCACCCCTCCACTTT
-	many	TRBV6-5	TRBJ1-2	CASSSLTLYGYTF	TGTGCCAGCAGTTCCCTAACCTTATATGGCTACACCTTC
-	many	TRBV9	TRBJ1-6	CASSPRDKQNSPLHF	TGTGCCAGCAGCCCCCGGGACAAACAAAATTCACCCCTCCACTTT
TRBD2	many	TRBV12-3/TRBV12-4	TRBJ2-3	CARSFTSGRATDTQYF	TGTGCCAGGAGCTTTACTAGCGGGAGGGCGACAGATACGCAGTATTTT
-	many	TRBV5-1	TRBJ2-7	CASSLATASGVEQYF	TGCGCCAGCAGCTTGGCTACGGCCTCAGGAGTAGAGCAGTACTTC
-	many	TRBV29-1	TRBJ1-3	CSARKSGGNTIYF	TGCAGCGCTCGGAAGTCCGGTGGAAACACCATATATTTT
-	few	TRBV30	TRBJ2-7	CAWTGRDEQYF	TGTGCCTGGACGGGACGGGACGAGCAGTACTTC
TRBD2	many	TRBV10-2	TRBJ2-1	CASASGSSYNEQFF	TGCGCCAGCGCTAGCGGGAGCTCCTACAATGAGCAGTTCTTC
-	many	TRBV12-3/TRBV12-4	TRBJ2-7	CASRLGTNSYEQYF	TGTGCCAGCAGGTTAGGGACAAACTCCTACGAGCAGTACTTC
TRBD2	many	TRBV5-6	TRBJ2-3	CASSLGTSQADTQYF	TGTGCCAGCAGCTTGGGGACTAGTCAGGCAGATACGCAGTATTTT
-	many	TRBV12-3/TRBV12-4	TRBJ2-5	CASSPREETQYF	TGTGCCAGCAGTCCCCGAGAAGAGACCCAGTACTTC
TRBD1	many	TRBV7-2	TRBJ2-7	CASSDGTGVYEQYF	TGTGCCAGCAGCGATGGGACAGGAGTATACGAGCAGTACTTC
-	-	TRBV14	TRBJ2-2	CASSLGSRLITGELFF	TGTGCCAGCAGCCTTGGCAGCCGACTAATAACCGGGGAGCTGTTTTTT
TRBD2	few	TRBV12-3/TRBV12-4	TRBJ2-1	CASSFYSSGSAEQFF	TGTGCCAGCAGTTTTTATTCTAGCGGGAGTGCTGAGCAGTTCTTC
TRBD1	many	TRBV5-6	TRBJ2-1	CASSLIQGANNEQFF	TGTGCCAGCAGCTTGATCCAGGGGGCGAACAATGAGCAGTTCTTC
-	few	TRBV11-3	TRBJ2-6	CASSLASGGVGANVLTF	TGTGCCAGCAGCTTAGCCTCGGGGGGCGTTGGGGCCAACGTCCTGACTTTC
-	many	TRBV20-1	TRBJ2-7	CSASGTYEQYF	TGCAGTGCTAGTGGTACCTACGAGCAGTACTTC
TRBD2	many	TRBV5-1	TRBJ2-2	CASSVWTSGRNTGELFF	TGCGCCAGCAGCGTTTGGACTAGCGGGAGGAACACCGGGGAGCTGTTTTTT
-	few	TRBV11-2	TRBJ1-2	CASSSGGGFSGGYTF	TGTGCCAGCAGCTCCGGCGGGGGCTTCTCGGGTGGCTACACCTTC
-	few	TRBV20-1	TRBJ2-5	CSAPVGETQYF	TGCAGTGCGCCCGTTGGGGAGACCCAGTACTTC
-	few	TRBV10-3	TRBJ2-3	CAISESTASTDTQYF	TGTGCCATCAGTGAGTCGACAGCTAGCACAGATACGCAGTATTTT
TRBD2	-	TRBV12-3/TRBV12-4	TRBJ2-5	CASSITQGTPLAGGETQYF	TGTGCCAGCAGTATAACCCAAGGAACTCCACTAGCGGGAGGAGAGACCCAGTACTTC
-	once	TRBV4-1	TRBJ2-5	CASSQDGAGSVTQYF	TGCGCCAGCAGCCAAGATGGCGCAGGAAGTGTGACCCAGTACTTC
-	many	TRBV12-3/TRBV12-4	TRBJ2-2	CASSFDRDTGELFF	TGTGCCAGCAGTTTCGACCGGGACACCGGGGAGCTGTTTTTT
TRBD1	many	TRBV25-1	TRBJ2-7	CASSVGNRGRMESYEQYF	TGTGCCAGCAGTGTCGGCAACAGGGGAAGAATGGAGTCCTACGAGCAGTACTTC
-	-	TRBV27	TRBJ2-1	CASSRAEGAGNEQFF	TGTGCCAGCAGCCGGGCGGAGGGGGCAGGGAATGAGCAGTTCTTC
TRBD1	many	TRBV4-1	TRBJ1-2	CASSLETGTNYGYTF	TGCGCCAGCAGCCTAGAGACAGGGACCAACTATGGCTACACCTTC
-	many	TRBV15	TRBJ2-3	CATSRRGAGDTQYF	TGTGCCACCAGCAGGAGGGGGGCGGGAGATACGCAGTATTTT
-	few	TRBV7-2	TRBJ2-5	CASSLSERQPVGTQYF	TGTGCCAGCAGCTTATCGGAGCGCCAGCCAGTTGGGACCCAGTACTTC
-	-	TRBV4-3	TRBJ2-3	CASSQRFEGVGVNTQYF	TGCGCCAGCAGCCAGCGATTCGAGGGAGTAGGGGTAAATACGCAGTATTTT
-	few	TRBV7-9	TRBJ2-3	CASSHDGASLDTQYF	TGTGCCAGCAGCCATGACGGAGCTTCTTTGGATACGCAGTATTTT
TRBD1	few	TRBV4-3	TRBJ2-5	CASSQGDRGDSTIAQETQYF	TGCGCCAGCAGCCAAGGCGACAGGGGGGACAGTACCATCGCTCAAGAGACCCAGTACTTC
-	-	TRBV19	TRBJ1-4	CASAGALEKLFF	TGTGCCAGTGCGGGGGCGCTCGAAAAACTGTTTTTT
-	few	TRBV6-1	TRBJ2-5	CATTANGGETQYF	TGTGCCACCACAGCAAACGGGGGTGAGACCCAGTACTTC
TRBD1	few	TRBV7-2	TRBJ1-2	CASSPTGGAGYTF	TGTGCCAGCAGCCCGACAGGGGGTGCTGGCTACACCTTC
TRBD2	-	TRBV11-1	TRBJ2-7	CASSLMLAAYEQYF	TGTGCCAGCAGCTTAATGCTAGCGGCCTACGAGCAGTACTTC
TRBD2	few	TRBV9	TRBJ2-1	CASSVVPPSGAQYNEQFF	TGTGCCAGCAGCGTAGTCCCTCCTAGCGGGGCCCAGTACAATGAGCAGTTCTTC